The T cell receptor beta chain under discussion was sequenced for a study of Ad26.COV2.S vaccination and SARS-CoV-2 variants. Study context: Donor joined the COV1001 Ad26.COV2.S trial arm.

Produced via immunoSEQ multiplex PCR; TCRdb's table is partial and in-frame only. The profile shows 300,000 to 450,000 clones, approximately 85% of them singletons. General study results and limits: In vaccinated individuals, spike-specific CD8+ and CD4+ T cell responses reportedly displayed substantial breadth. Similar non-spike TCR breadth was seen in vaccine and placebo recipients.

This sample's treatment: some 19 received Ad26.COV2.S at low or high dose, single or two shots; 5 received placebo; per-sample allocation not given. Material that was analyzed had been drawn on day 63 after the first vaccine or placebo injection. Cohort 1b enrolled adults aged 18-55 years in Boston. A word on this clone: Its target is unknown.

This TCR was sampled from a person between 18 and 59 years old who received the Ad26.COV2.S COVID-19 vaccine or a placebo. The sample here was peripheral blood, taken in a trial of Ad26.COV2.S vaccine versus placebo.

The CDR3 coding sequence is TGTGCCGGCGGTAGCGGGAACCTCCCCTACGAGCAGTACTTC. Residues: CAGGSGNLPYEQYF. The chain is built from TRBV30 and TRBJ2-7; 8 nucleotides align to TRBD2. The CDR3 covers 14 residues. Germline assignment: CDR1 GTSNPN and CDR2 SVGIG (reference sequence). After removal of 8 bases from V and 2 bases from J, the junction contained 11 bases not matched to a gene.